This T cell receptor beta chain was found in a study of beta chain features in type 1 diabetes. Expressed TCRB transcripts were sequenced because the isolated RNA had all been reverse transcribed beforehand. Only in-frame clones appear in the TCRdb table, and some are missing; sequencing was by immunoSEQ multiplex PCR. The sample contains hundreds of thousands of clones, around 15% of which appear only once. Study-level results: Shortening of TCRB CDR3s, moderate but significant, appeared in all four CD4+ subsets of Type 1 diabetes patients. A definitive answer on HLA type influencing TCRB rearrangement was not reached here.

This clone was seen a few times. Its antigen is undetermined. Sorting of CD4+ naive, central memory, regulatory and stem cell-like memory cells was performed via CD45RO/CCR7/CD25/CD127/CD95/CD27. From germline, CDR1 is SNHLY and CDR2 FYNNEI. Trimming took 7 bases from V and 6 from J, leaving 12 bases between them. This CDR3 is built from 12 residues. The TCR sequence derives from a young man in good health. This rearrangement joins TRBV2 to TRBJ1-1; the D is unclear. The source material was naive CD4+ T cells from blood. CDR3 sequence: CASKIHNAEAFF. The DNA of the CDR3 is TGTGCCAGCAAAATTCATAATGCTGAAGCTTTCTTT.